This record concerns one TCR beta chain sequence. Beta-chain TCR CDR3 regions were amplified from RNA transcripts. HTBI primers served in a first-round RT-PCR, which a second-round multiplex PCR followed. TCRdb re-called the multiplex PCR reads with MiXCR, one entry per CDR3 protein. The repertoire holds approximately 480,000 distinct CDR3 sequences, with under 15% as singletons. This sample was included in a study of Graves' ophthalmopathy and Graves' hyperthyroidism. The CDR3 is 13 amino acids. Germline trimming cut 7 bases from V and 3 bases from J; bases unmatched to any gene: 5. J is TRBJ1-1 and V is TRBV12-3 or TRBV12-4; 7 positions match TRBD1. This TCR came from a woman in her twenties or thirties with Graves' ophthalmopathy. Sequences were obtained from blood. The CDR3 protein is CASTARGDTEAFF. For the CDR3, the DNA is TGTGCCAGCACGGCCAGGGGGGACACTGAAGCTTTCTTT.